This T cell receptor (beta chain) was identified in a study of blood T cell repertoires in COVID-19. Study details: Samples came from the United States, Italy and Spain, spanning acute and convalescent COVID-19. T cells, B-cell-depleted T cells, or PBMCs supplied cDNA or gDNA.

This clone appeared a few times. This CDR3 region has 15 residues. The germline CDR1 and CDR2 sequences are MGHRA and YSYEKL. The ends were cut back, 0 bases at V and 2 bases at J, with 11 bases in the middle. In the original workflow: Amplification of reference gene primers provided the estimated nucleated cell counts. Using immunoSEQ multiplex PCR, the repertoire was profiled, and TCRdb retains in-frame clones only, with some absent. D and trimming were read from the DNA, whereas the V and J calls and clone size are those reported in that table. The repertoire holds some 170,000 clones, with around 90% as singletons.

The sequence came from a woman in her forties or fifties with acute or convalescent COVID-19. The source material was peripheral blood. The chain recombines TRBV4-1 with TRBJ2-7; tentatively, D is TRBD2 (7 bases). As DNA, the CDR3 is TGCGCCAGCAGCCAAGAAACGGGGGGCCCCTACGAGCAGTACTTC. Translating gives CASSQETGGPYEQYF.